These 31 T cell receptor beta chains originate from one sample sequenced in a study of T cells in Graves' hyperthyroidism and ophthalmopathy. Amplified TCR beta CDR3 regions came from RNA transcripts. Researchers ran a first-round RT-PCR on the TCR CDR3 using the HTBI primer set. A single record per CDR3 protein comes from TCRdb applying MiXCR to the multiplex PCR reads. The sample lists about 350,000 distinct CDR3 sequences; about a sixth were seen once. Source material: blood. The receptor source for this set is a woman aged 25 to 39 with Graves' hyperthyroidism that later progressed to Graves' ophthalmopathy.

Ten or more counts support this clonotype. The V call is TRBV11-2, the J call TRBJ1-2; D possibly corresponds to TRBD1 (6 bases). There are 14 residues in the CDR3. Germline loops: CDR1 SGHAT, CDR2 FQNNGV. V was cut by 3 bases and J by 6 bases, with 14 bases left in between. This chain's CDR3 is CASSFTTGADGYTF. The CDR3 DNA sequence: TGTGCCAGCAGCTTCACGACAGGAGCGGATGGCTACACCTTC.

This clonotype was counted ten times or more. The chain is built from TRBV6-1 and TRBJ2-5; no definite D call. The CDR3 contains 13 residues. Trimming stripped 2 bases from V and 6 bases from J, with 10 bases between. Germline CDR1 and CDR2: MNHNS and SASEGT. CDR3 protein: CASSEKEVKTQYF. CDR3 sequence (DNA): TGTGCCAGCAGTGAAAAAGAAGTAAAGACCCAGTACTTC.

This clonotype was detected many times. The chain recombines TRBV6-2 or TRBV6-3 with TRBJ1-4; D perhaps matches TRBD1 (5 bases). Germline CDR1 MNHEY, CDR2 SVGEGT. With 2 bases removed from V and 0 bases from J, the gap between germline ends came to 22 bases. This CDR3 has 20 amino acids. The CDR3 bases are TGTGCCAGCAGTTACCCCGGACACCTTGGCTCCCCTTCAACTAATGAAAAACTGTTTTTT. Translating it yields CASSYPGHLGSPSTNEKLFF.

This clonotype has a handful of counts. The J gene is TRBJ1-5, the V gene TRBV7-9; D possibly corresponds to TRBD1 (5 bases). The V and J ends lost 5 bases and 4 bases respectively, with 15 bases between them. Germline CDR1 SEHNR, CDR2 FQNEAQ (reference sequence). The CDR3 is 15 amino acids. CDR3 region: CASSPPSGPNQPQHF. The DNA for the CDR3 is TGTGCCAGCAGCCCGCCCTCAGGGCCGAATCAGCCCCAGCATTTT.

This clonotype was seen repeatedly, ten times or more. The rearrangement uses TRBV28 and TRBJ2-1; the D is unclear. V was cut by 5 bases and J by 3 bases, with 11 bases left in between. Germline CDR1 and CDR2: MDHEN and SYDVKM. CDR3 size: 14 residues. Here the CDR3 reads CASSDAEFYNEQFF. The CDR3 DNA reads as TGTGCCAGCAGTGACGCAGAGTTCTACAATGAGCAGTTCTTC.

This clonotype has a single count. A read error may explain this, as a much larger clone is one base away. The rearrangement links TRBV12-3 or TRBV12-4 to TRBJ1-5, with D possibly matching TRBD1 (5 bases). The CDR3 runs to 14 residues. In DNA, the CDR3 is TGTGCCAGCAGTTTAAGTTTGGGGGATCAGCCCCGGCATTTT. This encodes CASSLSLGDQPRHF.

About this clonotype itself: A much larger clone lies a single base off, so this may be a read error. V gene TRBV7-2 combines with J gene TRBJ2-3; D might be TRBD2 (6 bases). The CDR3 is 15 amino acids. Germline CDR1 reads SGHTA; CDR2 reads FQGNSA. This CDR3 reads CASGLQAGYTDTQYF. DNA of the CDR3: TGTGCCAGCGGCTTACAGGCGGGGTACACAGATACGCAGTATTTT. Full variable domain (missing parts from reference TRBV7-2 and TRBJ2-3): GAGVSQSPSNKVTEKGKDVELRCDPISGHTALYWYRQSLGQGLEFLIYFQGNSAPDKSGLPSDRFSAERTGGSVSTLTIQRTQQEDSAVYLCASGLQAGYTDTQYFGPGTRLTVL.

There are many counts of this clonotype. The chain uses TRBV2 and TRBJ2-7; D is possibly TRBD1 (5 bases). CDR1 is SNHLY and CDR2 is FYNNEI in the germline V gene. This CDR3 spans 12 amino acids. The V gene lost 6 bases and the J gene lost 3 bases, with 9 bases spanning the gap. The CDR3 region has the DNA TGTGCCAGCAGGCCTACAGGCTACGAGCAGTACTTC. Residues: CASRPTGYEQYF.

As to this clonotype: Given the absence of the conserved phenylalanine or tryptophan at the CDR3 end, a read error is likely. The rearrangement links TRBV20-1 to TRBJ2-3, with 15 positions matching TRBD2. The CDR3 has 18 amino acids. Germline CDR1 reads DFQATT; CDR2 reads SNEGSKA (reference sequence). The J segment lost 0 bases and the V segment lost 4 bases, leaving 8 bases of the junction unmatched. CDR3 amino acids: CSAKGLAGGISSTDTQYS. The CDR3 DNA reads as TGCAGTGCTAAGGGACTAGCGGGAGGAATATCTAGCACAGATACGCAGTATTCT.

This clonotype was recorded at least ten times. The chain recombines TRBV9 with TRBJ2-5, with D unclear. Germline V gene data show CDR1 as SGDLS and CDR2 as YYNGEE. The CDR3 is 13 residues long. V was shortened by 0 bases and J by 2 bases, with 5 bases between the two germline ends. CDR3 amino acids: CASSVAQQETQYF. In nucleotides, the CDR3 is TGTGCCAGCAGCGTAGCCCAACAAGAGACCCAGTACTTC.

This clonotype was recorded many times. V is TRBV3-1 and J is TRBJ1-2, with D uncertain. Germline CDR1 and CDR2: LGHDT and YNNKEL (reference sequence). V lost 4 bases to trimming and J lost 5 bases, with 14 bases between them. The CDR3 length is 14 residues. The CDR3 nucleotides read TGTGCCAGCAGCCCCGGTGGAGCCGTTTATGGCTACACCTTC. Translating gives CASSPGGAVYGYTF.

The table lists this clonotype with many counts. The V call is TRBV5-1, the J call TRBJ2-1; no clear D gene. The V and J ends lost 0 bases and 6 bases respectively, with 10 bases between them. CDR3 length equals 14 residues. Germline V gives CDR1 SGHRS, CDR2 YFSETQ. CDR3 nucleotides: TGCGCCAGCAGCTTGGGGTTACAGCTCAATGAGCAGTTCTTC. It yields the protein CASSLGLQLNEQFF.

As to this clonotype: A much larger clonotype is one base distant, so this may be a read error. The rearrangement uses TRBV9 and TRBJ2-1; 9 nucleotides match TRBD2. The CDR3 has 17 amino acids. Germline CDR1 reads SGDLS; CDR2 reads YYNGEE. The junction had 9 bases not matched to a gene; V was cut back by 3 bases and J by 2 bases. Written as DNA, the CDR3 is TGTGCCAGCAGCGCGTGGCCCGGCGGGAGGGCCTACAATGAGCAGTTCTTC. This translates into CASSAWPGGRAYNEQFF.

Only a few counts were recorded for this clonotype. This chain connects TRBV6-2 or TRBV6-3 to TRBJ2-7; 10 nucleotides agree with TRBD1. Trimming took 0 bases from V and 7 from J; bases not matched to a gene: 9. Germline V gives CDR1 MNHEY, CDR2 SVGEGT. The CDR3 is 16 amino acids. The CDR3 here is CASSYSPRQGAKEQYF. As DNA, the CDR3 is TGTGCCAGCAGTTACTCCCCGAGACAGGGGGCGAAGGAGCAGTACTTC.

This clonotype occurred many times. The chain has TRBV7-2 and TRBJ1-4; TRBD1 might be the D (6 bases). The CDR3 loop spans 15 amino acids. The germline V gene encodes CDR1 SGHTA and CDR2 FQGNSA. With 6 bases removed from V and 6 bases from J, the gap between germline ends came to 17 bases. CDR3 nucleotides: TGTGCCAGCAGACTTACAGGGTGGCGGGATGAAAAACTGTTTTTT. Its protein is CASRLTGWRDEKLFF.

This clonotype was detected a few times. The chain uses TRBV24-1 and TRBJ2-5, with D maybe TRBD1 (6 bases). Germline lookup yields CDR1 KGHDR and CDR2 SFDVKD. V was clipped by 1 base and J by 0 bases, with 8 bases between them. This CDR3 has 15 residues. This CDR3 is CATSDFRGNQETQYF. Here the CDR3 DNA reads TGTGCCACCAGTGATTTCAGGGGTAACCAAGAGACCCAGTACTTC.

Remarks on this clonotype: This clone may be a read error of a much larger clone one base away. The rearrangement joins TRBV2 to TRBJ1-1, with TRBD1 as a possible D gene (5 bases). From germline, CDR1 is SNHLY and CDR2 FYNNEI. This CDR3 contains 11 residues. CDR3 residues: CAGSTRAEAFF. CDR3 nucleotides: TGTGCCGGCAGTACCAGGGCTGAGGCTTTCTTT.

This clonotype was counted ten times or more. The chain has TRBV12-3 or TRBV12-4 and TRBJ2-1, with a tentative D call TRBD2 (6 bases). V lost 4 bases to trimming and J lost 9 bases, with 13 bases between them. This CDR3 has 13 amino acids. The chain's CDR3 is CASSSGLDSEQFF. The CDR3 DNA is TGTGCCAGCAGTTCGGGACTCGATAGTGAGCAGTTCTTC.

This clonotype was picked up many times. The chain is built from TRBV7-2 and TRBJ1-1, with D possibly TRBD1 on 5 matching bases. The germline CDR1 and CDR2 sequences are SGHTA and FQGNSA. V was clipped by 2 bases and J by 7 bases, with 11 bases between them. The CDR3 contains 13 residues. CDR3 loop: CASSLFAGIEAFF. CDR3 DNA sequence: TGTGCCAGCAGCTTATTCGCAGGGATTGAAGCTTTCTTT.

The chain employs TRBV5-1 and TRBJ1-4; 8 nucleotides align to TRBD1. The CDR3 loop spans 14 amino acids. The V gene's germline CDR1 is SGHRS and CDR2 YFSETQ. The junction had 2 bases not matched to a gene; V was cut back by 0 bases and J by 7 bases. The CDR3: CASSLADRGEKLFF. The DNA of the CDR3 is TGCGCCAGCAGCTTGGCCGACAGGGGTGAAAAACTGTTTTTT. The complete variable domain, with remaining parts taken from reference TRBV5-1 and TRBJ1-4, reads KAGVTQTPRYLIKTRGQQVTLSCSPISGHRSVSWYQQTPGQGLQFLFEYFSETQRNKGNFPGRFSGRQFSNSRSEMNVSTLELGDSALYLCASSLADRGEKLFFGSGTQLSVL.

This clonotype was observed many times. The V call is TRBV20-1, the J call TRBJ2-1, with D possibly matching TRBD1 (5 bases). Looked up from germline, CDR1 is DFQATT and CDR2 is SNEGSKA (reference sequence). Trimming took off 0 bases at V and 8 bases at J, with 20 bases between the two ends. This CDR3 contains 16 residues. The CDR3 DNA sequence: TGCAGTGCTAGAGAGTTGGCCCGGTCCAGGGCCGATGAGCAGTTCTTC. It encodes CSARELARSRADEQFF.

This chain uses TRBV24-1 with TRBJ1-5, with D unclear. The CDR3 runs 14 residues. Germline lookup yields CDR1 KGHDR and CDR2 SFDVKD. The V end lost 9 bases, the J end lost 0 bases, and 11 bases lay between the germline ends. The CDR3 spells CATLRYGSNQPQHF. CDR3 in DNA: TGTGCCACCCTACGGTACGGTAGCAATCAGCCCCAGCATTTT.

The gene calls are TRBV28 and TRBJ1-4; D call uncertain. The V gene's germline CDR1 is MDHEN and CDR2 SYDVKM. V gave up 7 bases and J gave up 2 bases, with 11 bases separating them. The CDR3 covers 14 residues. The CDR3 sequence: CASTDVGTNEKLFF. CDR3 in DNA: TGTGCCAGCACCGACGTCGGGACTAATGAAAAACTGTTTTTT. The variable domain in full, with the rest retrieved from reference TRBV28 and TRBJ1-4, is DVKVTQSSRYLVKRTGEKVFLECVQDMDHENMFWYRQDPGLGLRLIYFSYDVKMKEKGDIPEGYSVSREKKERFSLILESASTNQTSMYLCASTDVGTNEKLFFGSGTQLSVL.

The chain is built from TRBV11-3 and TRBJ1-1; D ambiguous. CDR1 and CDR2 from the germline V gene are SGHNT and YENEEA. Trimming pared 5 bases from V and 7 bases from J, leaving 14 bases between. This CDR3 is 13 amino acids long. This CDR3 reads CASSPPDEDEAFF. For the CDR3, the DNA is TGTGCCAGCAGCCCCCCGGACGAGGATGAAGCTTTCTTT.

The chain joins TRBV28 to TRBJ1-5, with D possibly being TRBD1 (6 bases). This CDR3 comprises 16 residues. Germline-derived CDR1 and CDR2 are MDHEN and SYDVKM. V was cut by 2 bases and J by 1 base, with 12 bases left in between. The CDR3 protein is CASSLATGRSNQPQHF. CDR3 DNA sequence: TGTGCCAGCAGTTTAGCTACAGGGCGCAGCAATCAGCCCCAGCATTTT.

This clonotype was found many times. The rearrangement uses TRBV30 and TRBJ1-5; D ambiguous. Germline V gene lookup returns CDR1 GTSNPN and CDR2 SVGIG (reference sequence). V lost 2 bases, J lost 5 bases, and 10 bases lay in between. The CDR3 is made up of 13 amino acids. CDR3 sequence: CAWSRYGDQPQHF. CDR3 coding DNA: TGTGCCTGGAGTAGGTATGGGGATCAGCCCCAGCATTTT.

This clonotype was detected ten times or more. V is TRBV11-2 and J is TRBJ2-1; D may correspond to TRBD1 or TRBD2 (5 bases each). Germline-derived CDR1 and CDR2 are SGHAT and FQNNGV. V was clipped by 6 bases and J by 7 bases, with 10 bases between them. The CDR3 totals 12 residues. The CDR3 DNA sequence: TGTGCCAGCAGAGGGGACGGGAATGAGCAGTTCTTC. Residues: CASRGDGNEQFF.

The chain combines TRBV30 with TRBJ2-5, with unresolved D. CDR1 and CDR2 from the germline V gene are GTSNPN and SVGIG (reference sequence). The CDR3 is 14 residues long. Trimming removed 1 base from V and 1 base from J, with 10 bases in between. Written as DNA, the CDR3 is TGTGCCTGGAGTGAGGGAAACTTCCAAGAGACCCAGTACTTC. Translating gives CAWSEGNFQETQYF. The variable domain in full, with the rest retrieved from reference TRBV30 and TRBJ2-5, is SQTIHQWPATLVQPVGSPLSLECTVEGTSNPNLYWYRQAAGRGLQLLFYSVGIGQISSEVPQNLSASRPQDRQFILSSKKLLLSDSGFYLCAWSEGNFQETQYFGPGTRLLVL.

This clonotype appeared a few times. The V call is TRBV20-1, the J call TRBJ2-7, with a possible D match to TRBD1 (5 bases). The CDR3 covers 11 residues. The ends were cut back, 5 bases at V and 5 bases at J, with 10 bases in the middle. The germline gives CDR1 DFQATT, CDR2 SNEGSKA (reference sequence). CDR3 in DNA: TGCAGTGCTTTAGCAGGGAACGAGCAGTACTTC. It specifies CSALAGNEQYF.

This clonotype was detected only a few times. The chain couples TRBV7-9 to TRBJ2-2, with 8 bases lining up with TRBD2. Looked up from germline, CDR1 is SEHNR and CDR2 is FQNEAQ (reference sequence). CDR3 length: 17 amino acids. Trimming removed 1 base from V and 0 bases from J; junction bases left unmatched: 4. The CDR3 sequence: CASSLGRSGANTGELFF. The DNA for the CDR3 is TGTGCCAGCAGCTTAGGGCGTAGCGGGGCGAACACCGGGGAGCTGTTTTTT.

The J gene is TRBJ2-1, the V gene TRBV29-1; tentatively, D is TRBD1 (6 bases). The germline V and J ends were trimmed by 6 bases and 0 bases, with 12 bases remaining between them. The CDR3 contains 14 residues. The germline V gene has CDR1 SQVTM and CDR2 ANQGSEA. The CDR3 loop is CSVPGQRSYNEQFF. CDR3 bases: TGCAGCGTGCCGGGACAACGCTCCTACAATGAGCAGTTCTTC.